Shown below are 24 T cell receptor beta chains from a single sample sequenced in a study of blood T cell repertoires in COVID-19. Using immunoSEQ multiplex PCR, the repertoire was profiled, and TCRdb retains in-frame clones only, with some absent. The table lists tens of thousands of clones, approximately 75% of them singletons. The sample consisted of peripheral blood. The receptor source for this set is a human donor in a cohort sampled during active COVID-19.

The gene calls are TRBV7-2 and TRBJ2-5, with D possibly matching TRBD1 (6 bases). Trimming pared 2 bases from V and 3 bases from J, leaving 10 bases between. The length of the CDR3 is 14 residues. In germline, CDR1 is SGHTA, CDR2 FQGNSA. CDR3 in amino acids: CASSLIRGKETQYF. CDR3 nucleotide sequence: TGTGCCAGCAGCTTAATTAGGGGGAAAGAGACCCAGTACTTC.

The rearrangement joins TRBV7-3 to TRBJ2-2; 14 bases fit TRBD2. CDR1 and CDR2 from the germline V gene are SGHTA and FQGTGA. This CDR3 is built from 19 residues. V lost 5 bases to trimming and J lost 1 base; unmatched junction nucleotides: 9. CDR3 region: CASSPRGLAGAVNTGELFF. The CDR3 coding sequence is TGTGCCAGCAGCCCTAGGGGACTAGCGGGGGCTGTGAACACCGGGGAGCTGTTTTTT.

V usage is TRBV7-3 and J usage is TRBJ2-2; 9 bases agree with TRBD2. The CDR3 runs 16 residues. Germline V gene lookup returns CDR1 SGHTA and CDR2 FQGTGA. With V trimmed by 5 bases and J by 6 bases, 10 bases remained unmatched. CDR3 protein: CASSPTERGDAGELFF. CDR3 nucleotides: TGTGCCAGCAGCCCAACTGAGCGGGGGGACGCCGGGGAGCTGTTTTTT. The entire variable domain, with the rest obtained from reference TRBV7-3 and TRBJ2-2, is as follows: GAGVSQTPSNKVTEKGKYVELRCDPISGHTALYWYRQSLGQGPEFLIYFQGTGAADDSGLPNDRFFAVRPEGSVSTLKIQRTERGDSAVYLCASSPTERGDAGELFFGEGSRLTVL.

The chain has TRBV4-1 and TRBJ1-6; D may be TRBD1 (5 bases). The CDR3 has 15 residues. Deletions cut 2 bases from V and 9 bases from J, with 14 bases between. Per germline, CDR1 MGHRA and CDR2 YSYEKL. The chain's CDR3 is CASSQIPRGGSPLHF. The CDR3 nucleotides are TGCGCCAGCAGCCAAATTCCAAGGGGCGGTTCACCCCTCCACTTT.

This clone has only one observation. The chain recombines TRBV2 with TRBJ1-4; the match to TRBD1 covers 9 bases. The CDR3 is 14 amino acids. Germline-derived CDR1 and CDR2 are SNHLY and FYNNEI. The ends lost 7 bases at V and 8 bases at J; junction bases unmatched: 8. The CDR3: CASTLTGGDEKLFF. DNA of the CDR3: TGTGCCAGCACGCTGACAGGGGGAGACGAAAAACTGTTTTTT.

CDR3 protein: CASSSDSLYEQYF. The CDR3 DNA reads TGCGCCAGCAGCTCTGACAGCCTCTACGAGCAGTACTTC. The chain links TRBV5-1 to TRBJ2-7; TRBD1 might be the D (5 bases). The CDR3 runs to 13 residues. The ends were cut back, 3 bases at V and 3 bases at J, with 10 bases in the middle. CDR1 is SGHRS, CDR2 YFSETQ, per germline.

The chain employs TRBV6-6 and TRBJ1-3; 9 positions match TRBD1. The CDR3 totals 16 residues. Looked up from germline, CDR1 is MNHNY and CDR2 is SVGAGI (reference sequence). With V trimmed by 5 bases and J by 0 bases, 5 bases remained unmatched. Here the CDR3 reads CASSTTGGTSGNTIYF. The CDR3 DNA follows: TGTGCCAGCAGTACCACAGGGGGCACCTCTGGAAACACCATATATTTT.

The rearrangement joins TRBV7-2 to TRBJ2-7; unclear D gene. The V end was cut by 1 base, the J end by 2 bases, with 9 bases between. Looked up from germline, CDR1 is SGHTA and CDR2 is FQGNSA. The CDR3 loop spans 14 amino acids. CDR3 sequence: CASSLGGTPYEQYF. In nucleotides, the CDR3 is TGTGCCAGCAGCTTAGGCGGCACCCCCTACGAGCAGTACTTC.

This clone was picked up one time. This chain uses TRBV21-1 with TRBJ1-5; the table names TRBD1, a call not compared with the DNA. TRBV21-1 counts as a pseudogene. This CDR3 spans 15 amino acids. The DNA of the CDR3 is TGTGCCAGCAGCCACAGGAATTATAGCAATCAGCCCCAGCATTTT. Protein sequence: CASSHRNYSNQPQHF.

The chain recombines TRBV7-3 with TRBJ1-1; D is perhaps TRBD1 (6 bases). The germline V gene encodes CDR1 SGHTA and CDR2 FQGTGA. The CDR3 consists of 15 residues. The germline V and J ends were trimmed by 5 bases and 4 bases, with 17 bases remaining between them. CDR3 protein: CASSPLPDSRTEAFF. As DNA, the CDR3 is TGTGCCAGCAGCCCACTCCCGGACAGTCGCACTGAAGCTTTCTTT.

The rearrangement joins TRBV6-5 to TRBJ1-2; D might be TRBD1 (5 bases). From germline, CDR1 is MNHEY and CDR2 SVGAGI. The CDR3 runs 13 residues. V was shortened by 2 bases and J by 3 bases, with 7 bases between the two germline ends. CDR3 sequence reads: CASSYGAHYGYTF. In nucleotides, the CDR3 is TGTGCCAGCAGTTACGGGGCGCACTATGGCTACACCTTC.

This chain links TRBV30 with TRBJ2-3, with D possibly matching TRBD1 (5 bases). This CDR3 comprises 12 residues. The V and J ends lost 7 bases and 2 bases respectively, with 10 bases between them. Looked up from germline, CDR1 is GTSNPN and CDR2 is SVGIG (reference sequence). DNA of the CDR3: TGTGCCTACACAGGTTACACAGATACGCAGTATTTT. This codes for CAYTGYTDTQYF.

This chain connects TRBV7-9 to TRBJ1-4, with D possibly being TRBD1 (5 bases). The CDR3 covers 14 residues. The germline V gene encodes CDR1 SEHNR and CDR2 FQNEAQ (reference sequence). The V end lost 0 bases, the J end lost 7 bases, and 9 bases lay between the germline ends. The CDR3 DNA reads TGTGCCAGCAGCTTAGCTCAGGGAGGTGAAAAACTGTTTTTT. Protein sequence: CASSLAQGGEKLFF.

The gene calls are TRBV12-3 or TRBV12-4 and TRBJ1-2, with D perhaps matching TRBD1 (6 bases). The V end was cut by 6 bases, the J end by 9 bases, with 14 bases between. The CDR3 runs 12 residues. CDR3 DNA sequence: TGTGCCAGCAGGGCCAACACAGGGAGCTACACCTTC. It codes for CASRANTGSYTF.

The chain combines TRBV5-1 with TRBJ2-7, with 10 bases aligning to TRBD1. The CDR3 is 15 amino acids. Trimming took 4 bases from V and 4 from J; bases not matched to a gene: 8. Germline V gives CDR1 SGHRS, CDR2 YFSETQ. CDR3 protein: CASSRGTGEKYEQYF. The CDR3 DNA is TGCGCCAGCAGCCGGGGGACAGGGGAAAAGTACGAGCAGTACTTC.

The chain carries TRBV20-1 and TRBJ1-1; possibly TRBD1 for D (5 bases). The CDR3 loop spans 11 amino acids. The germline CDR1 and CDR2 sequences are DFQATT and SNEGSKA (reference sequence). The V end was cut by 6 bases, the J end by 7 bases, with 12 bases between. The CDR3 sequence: CSADDRGEAFF. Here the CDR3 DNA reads TGCAGTGCGGACGACAGAGGTGAAGCTTTCTTT.

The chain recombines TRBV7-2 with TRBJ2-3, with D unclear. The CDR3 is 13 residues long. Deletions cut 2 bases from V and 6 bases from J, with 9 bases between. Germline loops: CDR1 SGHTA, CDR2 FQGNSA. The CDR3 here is CASSLLPGDTQYF. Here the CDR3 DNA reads TGTGCCAGCAGCTTATTACCGGGTGATACGCAGTATTTT.

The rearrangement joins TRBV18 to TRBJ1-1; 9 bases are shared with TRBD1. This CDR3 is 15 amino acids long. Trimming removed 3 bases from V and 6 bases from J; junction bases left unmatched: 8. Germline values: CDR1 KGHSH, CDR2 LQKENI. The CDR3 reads CASSPAQGAFAEAFF. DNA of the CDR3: TGTGCCAGCTCACCTGCACAGGGGGCGTTCGCTGAAGCTTTCTTT.

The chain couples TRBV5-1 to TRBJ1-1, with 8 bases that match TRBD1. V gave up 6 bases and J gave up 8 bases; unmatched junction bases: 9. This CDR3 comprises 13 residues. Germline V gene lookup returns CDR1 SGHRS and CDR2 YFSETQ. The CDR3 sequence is CASTLSRGREAFF. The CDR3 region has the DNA TGCGCCAGCACCCTTTCCAGGGGGCGGGAAGCTTTCTTT.

CDR3 coding DNA: TGTGCCAGCAGCTTTCAAACAGATACGCAGTATTTT. Translating gives CASSFQTDTQYF. V is TRBV7-2 and J is TRBJ2-3; D not resolved. Looked up from germline, CDR1 is SGHTA and CDR2 is FQGNSA. The CDR3 covers 12 residues. Deletions cut 3 bases from V and 3 bases from J, with 4 bases between.

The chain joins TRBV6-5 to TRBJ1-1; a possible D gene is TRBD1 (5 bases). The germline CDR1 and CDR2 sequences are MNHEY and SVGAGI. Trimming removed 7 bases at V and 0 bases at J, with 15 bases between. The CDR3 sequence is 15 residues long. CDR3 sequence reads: CASTLGNRMNTEAFF. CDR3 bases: TGTGCCAGCACATTAGGGAACAGGATGAACACTGAAGCTTTCTTT.

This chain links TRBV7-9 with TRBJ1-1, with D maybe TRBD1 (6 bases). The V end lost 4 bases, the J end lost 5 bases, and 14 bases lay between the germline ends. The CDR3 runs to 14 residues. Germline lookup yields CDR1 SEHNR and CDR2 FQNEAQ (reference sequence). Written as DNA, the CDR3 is TGTGCCAGCAGCTCACAACAGGGCGGTACTGAAGCTTTCTTT. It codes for CASSSQQGGTEAFF. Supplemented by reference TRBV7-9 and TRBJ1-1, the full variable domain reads DTGVSQNPRHKITKRGQNVTFRCDPISEHNRLYWYRQTLGQGPEFLTYFQNEAQLEKSRLLSDRFSAERPKGSFSTLEIQRTEQGDSAMYLCASSSQQGGTEAFFGQGTRLTVV.

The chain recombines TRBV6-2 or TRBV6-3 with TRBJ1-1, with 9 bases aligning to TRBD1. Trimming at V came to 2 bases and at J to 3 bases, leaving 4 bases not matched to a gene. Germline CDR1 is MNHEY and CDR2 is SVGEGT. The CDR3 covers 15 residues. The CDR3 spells CASSYGTGSDTEAFF. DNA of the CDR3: TGTGCCAGCAGTTACGGGACAGGGTCGGACACTGAAGCTTTCTTT.

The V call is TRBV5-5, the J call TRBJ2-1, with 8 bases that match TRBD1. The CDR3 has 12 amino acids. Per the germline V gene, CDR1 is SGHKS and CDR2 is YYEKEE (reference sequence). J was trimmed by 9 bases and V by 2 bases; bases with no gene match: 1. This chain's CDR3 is CASSLQGGEQFF. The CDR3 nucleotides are TGTGCCAGCAGCTTACAGGGGGGTGAGCAGTTCTTC. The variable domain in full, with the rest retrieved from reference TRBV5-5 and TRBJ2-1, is DAGVTQSPTHLIKTRGQQVTLRCSPISGHKSVSWYQQVLGQGPQFIFQYYEKEERGRGNFPDRFSARQFPNYSSELNVNALLLGDSALYLCASSLQGGEQFFGPGTRLTVL.